This T cell receptor (beta chain) was documented in a study of Graves' ophthalmopathy and Graves' hyperthyroidism. Whole-study results and caveats: Sensitivity reached roughly 88% and specificity approximately 81% for a 13-signature model separating ophthalmopathy from stable hyperthyroidism.

RNA transcripts served as template for amplifying TCR beta CDR3 sequences. RT-PCR in the first round used HTBI primers; a second-round multiplex PCR followed. MiXCR, run by TCRdb on the multiplex PCR reads, gives a single entry per CDR3 protein. The sample has around 400,000 distinct CDR3 sequences, 18% seen once. The sample holds many counts of this clonotype. The antigen is undetermined. Each donor who had ophthalmopathy showed moderate-to-severe activity, a CAS of ≥3, a NOSPECS of ≥4, and a duration under 3 months. Diagnosis relied on clinical symptoms, serum thyroxine, TRAb, thyroid ultrasound and orbital computed tomography. Sequencing input: peripheral blood. This TCR came from a woman younger than 35 with Graves' ophthalmopathy.

The chain's CDR3 is CASSHSPAGGPAKRETQYF. The CDR3 bases are TGTGCCAGCAGCCACTCCCCAGCGGGAGGGCCAGCTAAACGAGAGACCCAGTACTTC. The chain recombines TRBV6-2 or TRBV6-3 with TRBJ2-5; TRBD2 matches 10 bases. The ends lost 6 bases at V and 4 bases at J; junction bases unmatched: 20. The CDR3 is 19 residues long. CDR1 and CDR2 from the germline V gene are MNHEY and SVGEGT.